Below are 8 T cell receptor beta chains sequenced from a single sample in a study of blood T cell repertoires in COVID-19. Sequencing used immunoSEQ multiplex PCR; TCRdb keeps in-frame clones, though not all of them. The sample yields about 370,000 clones, 89% seen once. Sample: peripheral blood. The receptor set was obtained from a woman in her 30s with COVID-19, enrolled during active disease.

The V and J genes are TRBV7-8 and TRBJ1-6; TRBD1 might be the D (6 bases). V was pared by 5 bases and J by 2 bases, with 13 bases between. The CDR3 runs to 16 residues. Per the germline V gene, CDR1 is SGHVS and CDR2 is FQNEAQ. The CDR3, as DNA: TGTGCCAGCAGCCGGGGGGAGGGGGCCTATAATTCACCCCTCCACTTT. Residues: CASSRGEGAYNSPLHF.

This chain joins TRBV7-8 and TRBJ1-1; TRBD1 is a possible D gene (5 bases). Germline-derived CDR1 and CDR2 are SGHVS and FQNEAQ. V dropped 5 bases and J dropped 11 bases, with 12 bases sitting between them. There are 11 residues in the CDR3. CDR3 DNA: TGTGCCAGCAGCCCGGGGGAGGCGGCTTTCTTT. Amino acid sequence: CASSPGEAAFF.

The chain combines TRBV11-3 with TRBJ1-1; 8 bases are shared with TRBD1. Unmatched junction bases numbered 6, after V lost 5 bases and J lost 1 base. Germline CDR1 SGHNT, CDR2 YENEEA. CDR3 size: 15 residues. The CDR3 here is CASSVTGVRNTEAFF. For the CDR3, the DNA is TGTGCCAGCAGCGTGACAGGGGTTCGGAACACTGAAGCTTTCTTT.

The chain links TRBV30 to TRBJ1-1, with D maybe TRBD1 (5 bases). The CDR3 consists of 14 residues. Germline V gene data show CDR1 as GTSNPN and CDR2 as SVGIG (reference sequence). With 3 bases removed from V and 4 bases from J, the gap between germline ends came to 15 bases. The CDR3: CAWRPTGVGTEAFF. CDR3 nucleotides: TGTGCCTGGAGGCCTACGGGGGTGGGCACTGAAGCTTTCTTT.

This chain joins TRBV11-3 and TRBJ2-1, with 7 bases matching TRBD1. J was trimmed by 1 base and V by 7 bases; bases with no gene match: 4. Germline V gene data show CDR1 as SGHNT and CDR2 as YENEEA. The CDR3 runs 14 residues. CDR3 DNA sequence: TGTGCCAGCACCATACAGGGGTCCTACAATGAGCAGTTCTTC. This sequence encodes CASTIQGSYNEQFF.

The rearrangement links TRBV4-2 to TRBJ1-2; no clear D gene. Between the trimmed V and J ends, which lost 0 bases and 3 bases, there was a span of 8 bases. The V gene's germline CDR1 is LGHNA and CDR2 YNFKEQ. The CDR3 is 14 amino acids. The CDR3: CASSQDRADYGYTF. As DNA, the CDR3 is TGTGCCAGCAGCCAAGATCGCGCGGACTATGGCTACACCTTC.

V and J are TRBV27 and TRBJ2-1; D is unresolved. The V gene's germline CDR1 is MNHEY and CDR2 SMNVEV (reference sequence). Deletions cut 6 bases from V and 8 bases from J, with 20 bases between. CDR3 length equals 15 residues. The CDR3 sequence is CASSLTPNPGYEQFF. The DNA for the CDR3 is TGTGCCAGCAGCCTTACCCCAAATCCCGGTTATGAGCAGTTCTTC.

The chain employs TRBV19 and TRBJ1-1; 10 bases are a match to TRBD1. Germline lookup yields CDR1 LNHDA and CDR2 SQIVND (reference sequence). Trimming cost V 6 bases and J 6 bases; bases outside gene matches: 4. The CDR3 loop spans 13 amino acids. CDR3 DNA sequence: TGTGCCAGTAGCCAGACAGGGGGCTCTGAAGCTTTCTTT. It yields the protein CASSQTGGSEAFF. Full variable domain (outside the CDR3, taken from reference TRBV19 and TRBJ1-1): DGGITQSPKYLFRKEGQNVTLSCEQNLNHDAMYWYRQDPGQGLRLIYYSQIVNDFQKGDIAEGYSVSREKKESFPLTVTSAQKNPTAFYLCASSQTGGSEAFFGQGTRLTVV.